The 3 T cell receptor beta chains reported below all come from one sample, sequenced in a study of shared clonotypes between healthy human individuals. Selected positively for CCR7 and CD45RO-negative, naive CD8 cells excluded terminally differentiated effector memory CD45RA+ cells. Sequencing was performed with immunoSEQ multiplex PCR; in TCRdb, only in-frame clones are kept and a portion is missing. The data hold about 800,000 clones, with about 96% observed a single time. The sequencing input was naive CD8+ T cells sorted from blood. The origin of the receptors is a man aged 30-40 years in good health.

In nucleotides, the CDR3 is TGTGCCAGCAGCTTAGGCGGGCTGGATGAGCAGTTCTTC. Translating gives CASSLGGLDEQFF. The rearrangement links TRBV7-6 to TRBJ2-1; weak D call: TRBD2 (5 bases). Germline CDR1 reads SGHVS; CDR2 reads FNYEAQ. The CDR3 consists of 13 residues. V was trimmed by 1 base and J by 8 bases, leaving 9 bases between them.

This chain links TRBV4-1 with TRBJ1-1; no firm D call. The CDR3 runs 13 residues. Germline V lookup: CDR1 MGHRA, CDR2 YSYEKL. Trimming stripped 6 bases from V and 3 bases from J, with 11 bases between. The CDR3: CASRPPGDTEAFF. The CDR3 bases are TGCGCCAGCAGACCCCCTGGGGACACTGAAGCTTTCTTT.

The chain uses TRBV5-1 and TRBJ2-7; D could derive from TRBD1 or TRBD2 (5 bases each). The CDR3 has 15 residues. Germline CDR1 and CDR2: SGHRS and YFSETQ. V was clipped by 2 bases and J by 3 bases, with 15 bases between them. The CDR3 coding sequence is TGCGCCAGCAGCTTCGCGAGCGGTGGGGGCTACGAGCAGTACTTC. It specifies CASSFASGGGYEQYF.